Following are 3 T cell receptor beta chains from one sample sequenced in a study of CD8+ T cells in alopecia areata. Extracted from the samples, RNA was reverse transcribed into cDNA to serve as the sequencing template. Produced via immunoSEQ multiplex PCR; TCRdb's table is partial and in-frame only. The sample comprises approximately 140,000 clones, around 47% of which are singletons, and about 6.8% rests with the top ten. The material sequenced was CD4+ T cells sorted from blood. Receptors were obtained from a human donor with alopecia areata.

This clone was seen at least ten times. V gene TRBV7-2 combines with J gene TRBJ1-1; D uncertain. This CDR3 has 13 residues. Germline-derived CDR1 and CDR2 are SGHTA and FQGNSA. V was cut by 5 bases and J by 3 bases, with 10 bases left in between. The CDR3: CASSLSWDTEAFF. CDR3 coding DNA: TGTGCCAGCAGCCTAAGCTGGGACACTGAAGCTTTCTTT.

This clone was found once. The chain joins TRBV27 to TRBJ1-1; 8 bases align to TRBD1. Germline V CDR1 and CDR2: MNHEY, SMNVEV (reference sequence). Trimming at V came to 2 bases and at J to 4 bases, leaving 12 bases not matched to a gene. CDR3 length: 17 amino acids. The CDR3 protein is CASSLLRTGSMGTEAFF. In DNA, the CDR3 is TGTGCCAGCAGTTTACTTCGGACAGGGTCGATGGGCACTGAAGCTTTCTTT.

This sequence joins TRBV7-3 and TRBJ2-7; 7 positions agree with TRBD2. This CDR3 comprises 15 residues. Germline CDR1 reads SGHTA; CDR2 reads FQGTGA. J lost 3 bases, V lost 1 base, and 6 bases had no gene match. CDR3 in DNA: TGTGCCAGCAGCTTAAGGGGCGGGAGTGACTACGAGCAGTACTTC. Its translation: CASSLRGGSDYEQYF.